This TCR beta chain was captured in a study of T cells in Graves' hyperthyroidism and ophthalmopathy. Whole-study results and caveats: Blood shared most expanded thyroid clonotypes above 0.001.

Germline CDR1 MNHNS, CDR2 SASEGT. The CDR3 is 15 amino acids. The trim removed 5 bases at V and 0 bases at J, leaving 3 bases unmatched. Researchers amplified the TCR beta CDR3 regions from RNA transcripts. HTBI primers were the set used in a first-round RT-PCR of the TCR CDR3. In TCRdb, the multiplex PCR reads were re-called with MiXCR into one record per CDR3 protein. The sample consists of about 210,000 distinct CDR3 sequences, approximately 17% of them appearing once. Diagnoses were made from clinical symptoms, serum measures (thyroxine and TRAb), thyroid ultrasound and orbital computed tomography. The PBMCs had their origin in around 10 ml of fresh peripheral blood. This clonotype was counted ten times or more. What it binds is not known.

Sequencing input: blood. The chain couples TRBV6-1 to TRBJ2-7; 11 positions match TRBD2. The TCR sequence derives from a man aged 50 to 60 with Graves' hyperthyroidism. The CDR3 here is CASSWGLADSYEQYF. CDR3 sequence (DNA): TGTGCCAGCAGTTGGGGACTAGCGGACTCCTACGAGCAGTACTTC.